These 27 T cell receptor beta chains came from one sample sequenced in a study of T cells in Graves' hyperthyroidism and ophthalmopathy (dated by TCRdb to between 2017 and 2020). Library creation used multiplex PCR. The sequencing machine was an Illumina HiSeq 2000. TCR beta CDR3 regions were amplified from RNA transcripts. For the first round of RT-PCR on the TCR CDR3, the HTBI primer set was used together with the Qiagen OneStep RT-PCR kit. In TCRdb, the public reads were trimmed at Q25 with fastp and aligned with MiXCR, with productive beta chains retained. Rows with a matching CDR3 protein are joined into one entry that keeps the most common DNA and genes. The sample includes some 380,000 distinct CDR3 sequences, with approximately 13% observed a single time. Together, the top ten hold less than 25% of the sample. The sample was blood. Source of these receptors: a young man with Graves' hyperthyroidism that later progressed to Graves' ophthalmopathy.

This clonotype was found many times. This rearrangement joins TRBV4-1 to TRBJ1-5; possibly TRBD1 for D (5 bases). Trimming took 4 bases from V and 1 from J, leaving 11 bases between them. The CDR3 is 15 amino acids. Looked up from germline, CDR1 is MGHRA and CDR2 is YSYEKL. The CDR3 here is CASSLRVGSNQPQHF. The CDR3 region has the DNA TGCGCCAGCAGCCTCAGGGTTGGAAGCAATCAGCCCCAGCATTTT.

This clonotype was detected only a few times. V usage is TRBV7-8 and J usage is TRBJ2-5; possibly TRBD1 or TRBD2 for D (5 bases each). The CDR3 loop spans 14 amino acids. V was pared by 4 bases and J by 5 bases, with 14 bases between. The germline V gene has CDR1 SGHVS and CDR2 FQNEAQ. CDR3 coding DNA: TGTGCCAGCAGCTCGGGACGTAGGGGCGAGACCCAGTACTTC. Amino acid sequence: CASSSGRRGETQYF.

This clonotype was detected only a few times. The V call is TRBV6-2 or TRBV6-3, the J call TRBJ2-3; D is ambiguous. The CDR3 totals 13 residues. Germline V lookup: CDR1 MNHEY, CDR2 SVGEGT. V was clipped by 5 bases and J by 2 bases, with 8 bases between them. CDR3 amino acids: CASSVRHTDTQYF. CDR3 coding DNA: TGTGCCAGCAGTGTTAGGCACACAGATACGCAGTATTTT.

The V gene is TRBV11-2, the J gene TRBJ2-7, with D perhaps given as TRBD1 or TRBD2 (5 bases each). V gave up 3 bases and J gave up 3 bases, with 15 bases separating them. The germline V gene encodes CDR1 SGHAT and CDR2 FQNNGV. The CDR3 contains 15 residues. CDR3 residues: CASSLGTGTLYEQYF. The CDR3 DNA sequence: TGTGCCAGCAGCTTGGGAACGGGGACCCTCTACGAGCAGTACTTC.

The chain uses TRBV28 and TRBJ2-7, with TRBD1 identical over 12 bases. The germline V gene has CDR1 MDHEN and CDR2 SYDVKM. The CDR3 consists of 13 residues. V trimming: 5 bases; J trimming: 8 bases; junction bases outside the gene matches: 4. The CDR3 bases are TGTGCCAGCAGTGGGACAGGGGGCCTCAAGCAGTACTTC. Translation: CASSGTGGLKQYF. The whole variable domain, remainder taken from reference TRBV28 and TRBJ2-7, is DVKVTQSSRYLVKRTGEKVFLECVQDMDHENMFWYRQDPGLGLRLIYFSYDVKMKEKGDIPEGYSVSREKKERFSLILESASTNQTSMYLCASSGTGGLKQYFGPGTRLTVT.

This clonotype was counted ten times or more. This chain connects TRBV29-1 to TRBJ2-7; D remains unclear. The CDR3 sequence is 13 residues long. Trimming took off 7 bases at V and 2 bases at J, with 15 bases between the two ends. Germline-derived CDR1 and CDR2 are SQVTM and ANQGSEA. The CDR3, as DNA: TGCAGCGCCGGGTCCTATGAGACCTACGAGCAGTACTTC. This sequence encodes CSAGSYETYEQYF.

The table lists this clonotype with many counts. The chain combines TRBV2 with TRBJ2-7, with 10 positions matching TRBD1. V gave up 8 bases and J gave up 7 bases; unmatched junction bases: 2. This CDR3 comprises 11 residues. Germline lookup yields CDR1 SNHLY and CDR2 FYNNEI. CDR3 sequence reads: CASGQGGEQYF. CDR3 coding DNA: TGTGCCAGCGGACAGGGGGGTGAGCAGTACTTC.

The sample holds many counts of this clonotype. The rearrangement joins TRBV12-3 or TRBV12-4 to TRBJ1-6, with D perhaps matching TRBD1 (6 bases). The CDR3 consists of 12 residues. Trimming took 9 bases from V and 10 from J, leaving 13 bases between them. In DNA form, the CDR3 reads TGTGCCAGTGGAGGGACAAGGTCACCCCTCCACTTT. Encoded protein: CASGGTRSPLHF.

The chain links TRBV4-1 to TRBJ1-6; D might be TRBD1 (5 bases). This CDR3 contains 16 residues. Trimming stripped 4 bases from V and 13 bases from J, with 23 bases between. Looked up from germline, CDR1 is MGHRA and CDR2 is YSYEKL. As DNA, the CDR3 is TGCGCCAGCAGCCCCGGGCAGGGCCCATTAACCGGCCCCCTCCACTTT. Translating it yields CASSPGQGPLTGPLHF.

The chain has TRBV3-1 and TRBJ1-3; D is unresolved. Trimming removed 1 base at V and 8 bases at J, with 6 bases between. The CDR3 contains 12 residues. Germline lookup yields CDR1 LGHDT and CDR2 YNNKEL (reference sequence). The CDR3 region is CASSQAGDTIYF. The CDR3, as DNA: TGTGCCAGCAGCCAAGCTGGGGACACCATATATTTT.

This clonotype was recorded many times. This sequence joins TRBV12-3 or TRBV12-4 and TRBJ1-2; D not certain. Trimming left V 7 bases short and J 4 bases short, with 10 bases between. The CDR3 contains 12 residues. The CDR3 is CASTRGPYGYTF. CDR3 bases: TGTGCCAGCACCCGAGGTCCCTATGGCTACACCTTC.

In its sample, this clonotype was seen many times. CDR3 DNA sequence: TGCGCCAGCAGCCAAACGTACAGGGGCGCGGTATCCGAGCAGTACTTC. Residues: CASSQTYRGAVSEQYF. The genes are TRBV4-1 and TRBJ2-7; TRBD1 matches 7 bases. V was clipped by 2 bases and J by 6 bases; unmatched bases: 13. Germline lookup yields CDR1 MGHRA and CDR2 YSYEKL. The length of the CDR3 is 16 residues.

This clonotype was seen more than once but under ten times. The V gene is TRBV19, the J gene TRBJ2-2, with TRBD1 matching 9 bases. This CDR3 comprises 16 residues. CDR1 is LNHDA, CDR2 SQIVND, per germline (reference sequence). V shed 7 bases and J 6 bases; nucleotides not matched to a gene: 12. CDR3 in DNA: TGTGCCAGTACCCCACTGGGACAGGGAGGGTCCGGGGAGCTGTTTTTT. Residues: CASTPLGQGGSGELFF.

The V gene is TRBV30, the J gene TRBJ2-3, with 8 bases identical to TRBD2. The CDR3 spans 14 residues. V lost 2 bases and J lost 4; bases outside the gene matches: 5. Looked up from germline, CDR1 is GTSNPN and CDR2 is SVGIG (reference sequence). CDR3 loop: CAWSTGLAADTQYF. DNA for the CDR3: TGTGCCTGGAGTACAGGACTAGCCGCAGATACGCAGTATTTT.

Only a few counts were recorded for this clonotype. The chain joins TRBV6-5 to TRBJ2-3; 11 bases align to TRBD2. J was trimmed by 1 base and V by 0 bases; bases with no gene match: 6. Germline CDR1 reads MNHEY; CDR2 reads SVGAGI. This CDR3 has 18 amino acids. As DNA, the CDR3 is TGTGCCAGCAGTTACTCCCCGACTAGCGGGGAGCGCACAGATACGCAGTATTTT. This gives the protein CASSYSPTSGERTDTQYF.

V gene TRBV30 combines with J gene TRBJ1-1, with TRBD1 identical over 7 bases. The CDR3 extends over 14 amino acids. Germline lookup yields CDR1 GTSNPN and CDR2 SVGIG (reference sequence). V trimming: 2 bases; J trimming: 7 bases; junction bases outside the gene matches: 10. CDR3 loop: CAWSLRQGTVEAFF. CDR3 DNA: TGTGCCTGGAGTTTAAGACAGGGTACGGTTGAAGCTTTCTTT.

J is TRBJ2-5 and V is TRBV4-1; weak D call: TRBD2 (6 bases). The CDR3 contains 15 residues. Germline values: CDR1 MGHRA, CDR2 YSYEKL. The V end was cut by 3 bases, the J end by 1 base, with 12 bases between. In nucleotides, the CDR3 is TGCGCCAGCAGCCACGTCGGGACTCTCCAAGAGACCCAGTACTTC. Its protein is CASSHVGTLQETQYF.

In its sample, this clonotype was seen a few times. The V and J genes are TRBV5-8 and TRBJ1-2; D uncertain. The CDR3 contains 13 residues. CDR1 is SGHTS, CDR2 YDEGEE, per germline. V lost 4 bases to trimming and J lost 3 bases, with 10 bases between them. The CDR3 loop is CASSRTHDYGYTF. CDR3 coding DNA: TGTGCCAGCAGCCGGACCCACGACTATGGCTACACCTTC.

The table lists this clonotype with many counts. The rearrangement joins TRBV11-2 to TRBJ2-5; the D gene could be TRBD1 or TRBD2 (7 bases each). Trimming took off 4 bases at V and 1 base at J, with 13 bases between the two ends. Germline CDR1 SGHAT, CDR2 FQNNGV. The CDR3 runs 15 residues. CDR3 amino acids: CASSWGGTVQETQYF. The CDR3 bases are TGTGCCAGCAGCTGGGGGGGGACAGTCCAAGAGACCCAGTACTTC. Drawing the rest from reference TRBV11-2 and TRBJ2-5, the complete variable domain is EAGVAQSPRYKIIEKRQSVAFWCNPISGHATLYWYQQILGQGPKLLIQFQNNGVVDDSQLPKDRFSAERLKGVDSTLKIQPAKLEDSAVYLCASSWGGTVQETQYFGPGTRLLVL.

This clonotype was observed a few times. The chain uses TRBV7-9 and TRBJ2-5; possible D gene TRBD1, 6 bases. There are 16 residues in the CDR3. Trimming removed 1 base at V and 2 bases at J, with 14 bases between. CDR1 is SEHNR and CDR2 is FQNEAQ in the germline V gene (reference sequence). CDR3 in DNA: TGTGCCAGCAGCTTAGGACCCTACAGGGAACAAGAGACCCAGTACTTC. It translates to CASSLGPYREQETQYF.

Only a few counts were recorded for this clonotype. The chain combines TRBV11-3 with TRBJ2-3, with TRBD2 matching over 11 bases. With V trimmed by 5 bases and J by 1 base, 17 bases remained unmatched. This CDR3 has 20 residues. Germline V gives CDR1 SGHNT, CDR2 YENEEA. As DNA, the CDR3 is TGTGCCAGCAGCCTCAAATTCCTAGCGGGGGGTCCCTTCGGCACAGATACGCAGTATTTT. It codes for CASSLKFLAGGPFGTDTQYF.

This clonotype appeared once. One junction end disagrees with the germline gene, perhaps due to a read error. The chain has TRBV18 and TRBJ1-5; D gene uncertain. Germline V CDR1 and CDR2: KGHSH, LQKENI. The CDR3 totals 14 residues. The CDR3 DNA reads as TGTGCCAGCTCACCACCAGGGAGCAACCAGCACCAGCATTTT. Translating it yields CASSPPGSNQHQHF.

In this sample, this clonotype turned up a few times. The V call is TRBV29-1, the J call TRBJ1-2; 7 nucleotides match TRBD1. Looked up from germline, CDR1 is SQVTM and CDR2 is ANQGSEA. Losses at the gene ends were 7 bases for V and 7 bases for J; bases not matched to a gene: 15. The CDR3 spans 14 residues. The CDR3 DNA follows: TGCAGCGCCGACCGGACAGGAGGGGTTATTGGCTACACCTTC. It specifies CSADRTGGVIGYTF.

This clonotype was detected only a few times. The J gene is TRBJ1-1, the V gene TRBV9; possible D gene TRBD1, 5 bases. Per germline, CDR1 SGDLS and CDR2 YYNGEE. Trimming took off 4 bases at V and 0 bases at J, with 13 bases between the two ends. The CDR3 is made up of 15 amino acids. The CDR3 nucleotides read TGTGCCAGCAGCTTAGACGGGGCGATGAACACTGAAGCTTTCTTT. It translates to CASSLDGAMNTEAFF. Supplemented by reference TRBV9 and TRBJ1-1, the full variable domain reads DSGVTQTPKHLITATGQRVTLRCSPRSGDLSVYWYQQSLDQGLQFLIQYYNGEERAKGNILERFSAQQFPDLHSELNLSSLELGDSALYFCASSLDGAMNTEAFFGQGTRLTVV.

This clonotype was seen a handful of times. The rearrangement links TRBV11-2 to TRBJ2-7, with a tentative D call TRBD1 (6 bases). Deletions cut 0 bases from V and 3 bases from J, with 9 bases between. This CDR3 is built from 14 residues. In germline, CDR1 is SGHAT, CDR2 FQNNGV. The CDR3 bases are TGTGCCAGCAGCTTAGAAGGGGGTCACTACGAGCAGTACTTC. It codes for CASSLEGGHYEQYF. The entire variable domain, with the rest obtained from reference TRBV11-2 and TRBJ2-7, is as follows: EAGVAQSPRYKIIEKRQSVAFWCNPISGHATLYWYQQILGQGPKLLIQFQNNGVVDDSQLPKDRFSAERLKGVDSTLKIQPAKLEDSAVYLCASSLEGGHYEQYFGPGTRLTVT.

The rearrangement uses TRBV19 and TRBJ2-6; D uncertain. V was pared by 3 bases and J by 3 bases, with 0 bases between. Germline V gene sequence: CDR1 LNHDA, CDR2 SQIVND (reference sequence). The CDR3 is made up of 12 amino acids. The CDR3 loop reads CASSIGANVLTF. The CDR3 nucleotides read TGTGCCAGTAGTATTGGGGCCAACGTCCTGACTTTC.

The chain uses TRBV6-1 and TRBJ2-3; 11 bases align to TRBD2. Losses at the gene ends were 5 bases for V and 2 bases for J; bases not matched to a gene: 9. Per germline, CDR1 MNHNS and CDR2 SASEGT. The CDR3 is made up of 17 amino acids. The CDR3 region is CASSFSTSGDFTDTQYF. The CDR3 region has the DNA TGTGCCAGCAGTTTTTCGACTAGCGGGGACTTCACAGATACGCAGTATTTT.